The present T cell receptor (beta chain) was sequenced within a study of T cells after yellow fever vaccination. Whole-study results and caveats: Post-booster reappearance was seen for most primary-vaccination clones (around 96% CD4, around 88% CD8).

Between the trimmed V and J ends, which lost 7 bases and 0 bases, there was a span of 7 bases. CDR1 and CDR2 (germline): SEHNR, FQNEAQ (reference sequence). The CDR3 extends over 14 amino acids. The study made its TCR cDNA through 5'RACE template switching. That step introduced a universal primer site along with UMIs. MiXCR was run by TCRdb on the 5' RACE reads, yielding one entry per CDR3 protein. The sample gives hundreds of thousands of distinct CDR3 sequences, roughly 8.6% of which show up once; approximately 16% is in the top ten. For this clonotype: Its antigen is unknown.

The V and J genes are TRBV7-9 and TRBJ2-6, with D hard to call. This receptor was identified in a man aged 18 to 29 who received the YFV17D yellow fever vaccine. The material sequenced was PBMCs, taken around 45 days after the first yellow fever vaccination. CDR3 protein: CASMTDSGANVLTF. The CDR3 DNA is TGTGCCAGCATGACGGACTCTGGGGCCAACGTCCTGACTTTC.